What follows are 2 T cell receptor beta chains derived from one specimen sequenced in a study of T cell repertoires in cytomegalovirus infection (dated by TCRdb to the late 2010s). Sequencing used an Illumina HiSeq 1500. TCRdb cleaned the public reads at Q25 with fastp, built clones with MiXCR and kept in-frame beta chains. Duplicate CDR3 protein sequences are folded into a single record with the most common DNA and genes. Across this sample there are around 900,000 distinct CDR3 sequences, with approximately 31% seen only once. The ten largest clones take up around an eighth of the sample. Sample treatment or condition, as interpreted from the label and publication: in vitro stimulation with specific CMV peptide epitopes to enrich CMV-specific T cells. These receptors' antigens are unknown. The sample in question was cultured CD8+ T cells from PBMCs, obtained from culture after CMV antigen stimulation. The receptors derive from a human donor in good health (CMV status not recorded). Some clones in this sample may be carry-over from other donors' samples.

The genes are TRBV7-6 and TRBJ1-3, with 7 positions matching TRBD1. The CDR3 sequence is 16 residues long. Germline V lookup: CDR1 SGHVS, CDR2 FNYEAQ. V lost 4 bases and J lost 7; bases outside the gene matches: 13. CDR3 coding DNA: TGTGCCAGCAGCTCCCCGCCGGAAGACAGGGTGAACACCATATATTTT. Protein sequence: CASSSPPEDRVNTIYF.

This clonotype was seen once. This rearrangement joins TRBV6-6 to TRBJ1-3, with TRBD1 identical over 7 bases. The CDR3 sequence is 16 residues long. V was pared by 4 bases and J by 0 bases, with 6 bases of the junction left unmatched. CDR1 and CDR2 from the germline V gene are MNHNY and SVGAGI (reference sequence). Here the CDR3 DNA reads TGTGCCAGCAGTTCAGGGACAGCCATCTCTGGAAACACCATATATTTT. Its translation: CASSSGTAISGNTIYF.